This TCR beta chain was obtained from a study of shared clonotypes between healthy human individuals. On the study more broadly: The composition of the donors was a couple of women and a few men aged 18 to 49.

Germline V gene sequence: CDR1 ENHRY, CDR2 SYGVKD. The CDR3 loop spans 15 amino acids. Trimming pared 10 bases from V and 3 bases from J, leaving 19 bases between. The protocol was immunoSEQ multiplex PCR, while the TCRdb copy is restricted to in-frame clones and leaves out a portion. Among about 770,000 clones, over 55% were seen once, and the ten largest hold approximately 1.8%. This receptor was taken from a woman in her twenties or thirties in good health. Sequences were obtained from memory CD4+ T cells sorted from blood. The subset was: CD45RA-negative fraction. The J gene is TRBJ2-4, the V gene TRBV10-3; no clear D gene. The CDR3 loop is CATSTPATGKNIQYF. CDR3 coding DNA: TGTGCCACCTCTACCCCCGCGACCGGCAAAAACATTCAGTACTTC.